What follows are 26 T cell receptor beta chains derived from one specimen sequenced in a study of T cells after posttransplantation cyclophosphamide. Method: immunoSEQ multiplex PCR; TCRdb's copy keeps in-frame clones and lacks some. The table has 30,000 or so clones, about 90% seen once. The specimen was PBMCs. The receptors here all came from a woman aged 40 to 55 with a blood cancer, CMV-positive, and with a related stem cell donor.

The V and J genes are TRBV4-1 and TRBJ1-1; D perhaps matches TRBD1 (6 bases). This CDR3 has 15 residues. V was cut by 4 bases and J by 6 bases, with 18 bases left in between. Germline CDR1 MGHRA, CDR2 YSYEKL. CDR3 DNA: TGCGCCAGCAGCCCCTACCTACAGGGTAGGTCTGAAGCTTTCTTT. Protein sequence: CASSPYLQGRSEAFF.

The chain is built from TRBV12-5 and TRBJ1-5, with D unclear. Trimming stripped 8 bases from V and 11 bases from J, with 10 bases between. The CDR3 is 10 residues long. From germline, CDR1 is LGHNT and CDR2 FRNRAP. The CDR3 protein is CASPPRAQHF. The CDR3 DNA sequence: TGTGCTAGTCCGCCTCGGGCCCAGCATTTT.

V gene TRBV6-5 combines with J gene TRBJ1-1, with D maybe TRBD1 (5 bases). Deletions cut 4 bases from V and 0 bases from J, with 6 bases between. From germline, CDR1 is MNHEY and CDR2 SVGAGI. The CDR3 loop spans 13 amino acids. The CDR3 is CASSSTVNTEAFF. The CDR3 DNA sequence: TGTGCCAGCAGTTCGACAGTGAACACTGAAGCTTTCTTT.

A remark on this clone: Germline and junction disagree at one end, which may indicate a read error. J is TRBJ2-7 and V is TRBV6-1, with a possible D match to TRBD1 (6 bases). In germline, CDR1 is MNHNS, CDR2 SASEGT. The CDR3 totals 15 residues. Written as DNA, the CDR3 is TGTGCCAGCAGCGAAGAACAGGGCCCCGGCTACGAGCAGTACTTC. It encodes CASSEEQGPGYEQYF.

The genes are TRBV5-1 and TRBJ2-1; 9 nucleotides agree with TRBD1. The junction had 8 bases not matched to a gene; V was cut back by 4 bases and J by 3 bases. Germline V gene lookup returns CDR1 SGHRS and CDR2 YFSETQ. This CDR3 is 16 amino acids long. In DNA form, the CDR3 reads TGCGCCAGCAGCCCAACGACGGGACAGGGCTACAATGAGCAGTTCTTC. As protein: CASSPTTGQGYNEQFF. Looking up the rest from reference TRBV5-1 and TRBJ2-1 gives the full variable domain: KAGVTQTPRYLIKTRGQQVTLSCSPISGHRSVSWYQQTPGQGLQFLFEYFSETQRNKGNFPGRFSGRQFSNSRSEMNVSTLELGDSALYLCASSPTTGQGYNEQFFGPGTRLTVL.

The chain is built from TRBV7-6 and TRBJ2-5; 7 nucleotides line up with TRBD1. Judging by the DNA end, TRBJ2-7 fits better; the J call may be wrong. From germline, CDR1 is SGHVS and CDR2 FNYEAQ. The CDR3 covers 14 residues. CDR3 sequence (DNA): TGTGCCAGCAGCGACACAGGGGCTGCCTACGAGCAGTACTTC. This codes for CASSDTGAAYEQYF.

The rearrangement links TRBV28 to TRBJ2-2; D unclear. V shed 1 base and J shed 2 bases, with 11 bases lying between them. Germline V gene data show CDR1 as MDHEN and CDR2 as SYDVKM. The CDR3 is 16 amino acids. CDR3 in amino acids: CASSLLWRDNTGELFF. The CDR3 DNA follows: TGTGCCAGCAGTTTATTGTGGAGAGATAACACCGGGGAGCTGTTTTTT.

This chain links TRBV7-8 with TRBJ1-3; D unclear. This CDR3 is 13 amino acids long. Germline V gene data show CDR1 as SGHVS and CDR2 as FQNEAQ. V was clipped by 2 bases and J by 0 bases, with 2 bases between them. In DNA form, the CDR3 reads TGTGCCAGCAGCTTATACTCTGGAAACACCATATATTTT. This sequence encodes CASSLYSGNTIYF.

The CDR3 region has the DNA TGTGCCAGCAGGGTCAGGGACAATCAGCCCCAGCATTTT. The encoded protein is CASRVRDNQPQHF. The chain joins TRBV6-6 to TRBJ1-5, with D perhaps matching TRBD1 (5 bases). Trimming took off 6 bases at V and 3 bases at J, with 9 bases between the two ends. Per germline, CDR1 MNHNY and CDR2 SVGAGI (reference sequence). The length of the CDR3 is 13 residues.

The V and J genes are TRBV2 and TRBJ2-2; TRBD1 is a possible D gene (5 bases). Germline V CDR1 and CDR2: SNHLY, FYNNEI. The V gene lost 3 bases and the J gene lost 9 bases, with 20 bases spanning the gap. This CDR3 comprises 16 residues. The CDR3 coding sequence is TGTGCCAGCAGTGATCATGCAGGGCGGATGCTGTGGGAGCTGTTTTTT. This encodes CASSDHAGRMLWELFF.

V and J are TRBV5-6 and TRBJ1-1, with a tentative D call TRBD1 (5 bases). The CDR3 covers 17 residues. V lost 3 bases to trimming and J lost 0 bases, with 18 bases between them. Germline CDR1 SGHDT, CDR2 YYEEEE. The CDR3 protein is CASSSISRGAMNTEAFF. CDR3 nucleotide sequence: TGTGCCAGCAGCTCGATTTCTAGGGGCGCCATGAACACTGAAGCTTTCTTT.

The chain is built from TRBV27 and TRBJ1-1; 8 nucleotides match TRBD1. The CDR3 runs 15 residues. The ends lost 5 bases at V and 0 bases at J; junction bases unmatched: 5. CDR1 MNHEY and CDR2 SMNVEV come from the germline V gene (reference sequence). The CDR3 nucleotides are TGTGCCAGCAGTCAGGGGGCTACAATGAACACTGAAGCTTTCTTT. Translating it yields CASSQGATMNTEAFF.

The chain employs TRBV4-1 and TRBJ2-2; maybe TRBD1 (6 bases). Per germline, CDR1 MGHRA and CDR2 YSYEKL. The CDR3 extends over 15 amino acids. The V end was cut by 5 bases, the J end by 5 bases, with 15 bases between. DNA of the CDR3: TGCGCCAGCAGCACTACTACAGGGTTTACCGGGGAGCTGTTTTTT. As protein: CASSTTTGFTGELFF.

The CDR3 DNA sequence: TGTGCCAGCAGCTTAGGGACAGGGGGCGGAGAGACCCAGTACTTC. Amino acid sequence: CASSLGTGGGETQYF. The V gene is TRBV7-9, the J gene TRBJ2-5, with 11 bases aligning to TRBD1. The CDR3 contains 15 residues. Germline lookup yields CDR1 SEHNR and CDR2 FQNEAQ (reference sequence). V lost 1 base and J lost 4; bases outside the gene matches: 2. Looking up the rest from reference TRBV7-9 and TRBJ2-5 gives the full variable domain: DTGVSQNPRHKITKRGQNVTFRCDPISEHNRLYWYRQTLGQGPEFLTYFQNEAQLEKSRLLSDRFSAERPKGSFSTLEIQRTEQGDSAMYLCASSLGTGGGETQYFGPGTRLLVL.

The chain couples TRBV9 to TRBJ2-7; 11 bases match TRBD2. CDR1 and CDR2 from the germline V gene are SGDLS and YYNGEE. V trimming: 0 bases; J trimming: 5 bases; junction bases outside the gene matches: 4. The CDR3 runs 15 residues. Written as DNA, the CDR3 is TGTGCCAGCAGCGTAGAGGGACTAGCGGAAGACGAGCAGTACTTC. Its translation is CASSVEGLAEDEQYF.

The rearrangement uses TRBV15 and TRBJ2-7; D is unresolved. The CDR3 runs to 11 residues. Trimming left V 2 bases short and J 5 bases short, with 4 bases between. Germline V gene sequence: CDR1 LNHNV, CDR2 YYDKDF (reference sequence). CDR3 in amino acids: CATSRNNEQYF. In DNA form, the CDR3 reads TGTGCCACCAGCAGAAACAACGAGCAGTACTTC.

This clone was counted once. The genes are TRBV6-6 and TRBJ2-7, with D tentatively TRBD1 (5 bases). The CDR3 extends over 15 amino acids. Trimming removed 5 bases from V and 1 base from J, with 15 bases in between. Germline V gene lookup returns CDR1 MNHNY and CDR2 SVGAGI (reference sequence). Here the CDR3 DNA reads TGTGCCAGCAGTACGGGTAGGGGCAGTTCCTACGAGCAGTACTTC. It codes for CASSTGRGSSYEQYF.

J is TRBJ2-1 and V is TRBV19; a weak D match, TRBD1 (6 bases). This CDR3 has 16 residues. Trimming left V 7 bases short and J 0 bases short, with 16 bases between. Germline CDR1 is LNHDA and CDR2 is SQIVND (reference sequence). DNA of the CDR3: TGTGCCAGTACCTCACAGGGCCGGAGCTCCTACAATGAGCAGTTCTTC. Residues: CASTSQGRSSYNEQFF.

The CDR3 DNA reads as TGCGCCAGCAGTTACCCGGGACAGGGGAACACTGAAGCTTTCTTT. It is translated as CASSYPGQGNTEAFF. This chain connects TRBV4-1 to TRBJ1-1; 9 nucleotides line up with TRBD1. Germline assignment: CDR1 MGHRA and CDR2 YSYEKL. V lost 6 bases to trimming and J lost 1 base; unmatched junction nucleotides: 6. CDR3 size: 15 residues.

The rearrangement links TRBV4-1 to TRBJ2-6; D is ambiguous. This CDR3 contains 16 residues. With 3 bases removed from V and 2 bases from J, the gap between germline ends came to 11 bases. CDR1 MGHRA and CDR2 YSYEKL come from the germline V gene. The CDR3 DNA is TGCGCCAGCAGCCACCCCCAATCAGCTGGGGCCAACGTCCTGACTTTC. Translating gives CASSHPQSAGANVLTF.

The chain has TRBV5-4 and TRBJ2-3; 11 nucleotides match TRBD2. Germline loops: CDR1 SGHNT, CDR2 YYREEE (reference sequence). V shed 4 bases, J shed 10 bases, and the junction held 11 bases outside the gene matches. The CDR3 spans 15 residues. CDR3 sequence (DNA): TGTGCCAGCAGCCCTTTAGCGGGGGGGGTCCAGGCGCAGTATTTT. This translates into CASSPLAGGVQAQYF.

The V gene is TRBV4-2, the J gene TRBJ2-4; D is ambiguous. Germline CDR1 is LGHNA and CDR2 is YNFKEQ. V gave up 3 bases and J gave up 0 bases, with 12 bases separating them. This CDR3 contains 16 residues. In DNA form, the CDR3 reads TGTGCCAGCAGCCACCCTAGGAGCCTAGCCAAAAACATTCAGTACTTC. Residues: CASSHPRSLAKNIQYF.

This chain links TRBV4-1 with TRBJ1-6; 7 bases fit TRBD1. The CDR3 has 15 amino acids. With V trimmed by 1 base and J by 7 bases, 4 bases remained unmatched. Germline assignment: CDR1 MGHRA and CDR2 YSYEKL. The CDR3 region has the DNA TGCGCCAGCAGCCAAGCGACAGGGTGGAATTCACCCCTCCACTTT. Residues: CASSQATGWNSPLHF.

The chain has TRBV4-2 and TRBJ1-1; 9 bases line up with TRBD1. The germline CDR1 and CDR2 sequences are LGHNA and YNFKEQ. V lost 3 bases to trimming and J lost 1 base; unmatched junction nucleotides: 0. This CDR3 is 14 amino acids long. CDR3 sequence reads: CASSQDRGNTEAFF. The CDR3 DNA follows: TGTGCCAGCAGCCAGGACAGGGGGAACACTGAAGCTTTCTTT.

The chain employs TRBV4-1 and TRBJ2-3, with 7 bases identical to TRBD2. V lost 3 bases and J lost 5; bases outside the gene matches: 11. This CDR3 spans 16 amino acids. Germline values: CDR1 MGHRA, CDR2 YSYEKL. In DNA, the CDR3 is TGCGCCAGCAGCCAGGGGGAGGGGCAGCGCGGAGATACGCAGTATTTT. It specifies CASSQGEGQRGDTQYF.

The chain recombines TRBV13 with TRBJ1-6; D possibly corresponds to TRBD1 (5 bases). The germline V gene has CDR1 PRHDT and CDR2 FYEKMQ (reference sequence). The V end lost 3 bases, the J end lost 9 bases, and 18 bases lay between the germline ends. The CDR3 length is 16 residues. The chain's CDR3 is CASSLAAGVASSPLHF. CDR3 sequence (DNA): TGTGCCAGCAGCTTGGCGGCGGGGGTTGCCAGTTCACCCCTCCACTTT.